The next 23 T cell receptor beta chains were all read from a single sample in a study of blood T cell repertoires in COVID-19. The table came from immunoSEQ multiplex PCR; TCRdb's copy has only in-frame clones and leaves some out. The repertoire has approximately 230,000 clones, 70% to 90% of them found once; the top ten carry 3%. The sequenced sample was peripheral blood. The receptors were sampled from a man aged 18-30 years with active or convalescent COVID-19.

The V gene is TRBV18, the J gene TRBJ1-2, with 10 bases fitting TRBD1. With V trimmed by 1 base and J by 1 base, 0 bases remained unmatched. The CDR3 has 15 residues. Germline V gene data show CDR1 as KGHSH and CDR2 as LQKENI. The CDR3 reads CASSPRDRGNYGYTF. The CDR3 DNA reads TGTGCCAGCTCACCACGGGACAGGGGTAACTATGGCTACACCTTC.

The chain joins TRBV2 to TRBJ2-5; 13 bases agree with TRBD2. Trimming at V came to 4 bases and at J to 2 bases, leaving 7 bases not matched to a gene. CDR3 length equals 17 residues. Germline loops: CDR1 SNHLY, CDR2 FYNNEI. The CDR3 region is CASSGGLAGSQQETQYF. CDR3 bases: TGTGCCAGCAGTGGGGGACTAGCGGGGTCCCAACAAGAGACCCAGTACTTC.

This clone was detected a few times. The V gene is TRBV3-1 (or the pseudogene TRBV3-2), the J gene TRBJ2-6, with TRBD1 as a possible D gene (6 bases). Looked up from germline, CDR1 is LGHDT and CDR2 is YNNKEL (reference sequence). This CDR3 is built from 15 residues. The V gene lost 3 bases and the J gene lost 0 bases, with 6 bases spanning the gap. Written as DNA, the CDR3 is TGTGCCAGCAGCCAGGACAGCTCTGGGGCCAACGTCCTGACTTTC. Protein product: CASSQDSSGANVLTF.

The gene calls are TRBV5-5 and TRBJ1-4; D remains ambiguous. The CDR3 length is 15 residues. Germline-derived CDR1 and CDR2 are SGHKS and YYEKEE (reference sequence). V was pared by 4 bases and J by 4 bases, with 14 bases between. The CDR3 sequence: CASSPFGLINEKLFF. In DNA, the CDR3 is TGTGCCAGCAGCCCCTTTGGACTGATTAATGAAAAACTGTTTTTT.

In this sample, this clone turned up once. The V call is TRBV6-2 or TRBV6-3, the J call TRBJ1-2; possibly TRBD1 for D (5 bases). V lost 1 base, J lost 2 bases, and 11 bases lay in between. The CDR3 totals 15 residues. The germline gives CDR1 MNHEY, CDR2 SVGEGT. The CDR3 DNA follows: TGTGCCAGCAGTTACTGGTCAGGGCCCAACTATGGCTACACCTTC. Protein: CASSYWSGPNYGYTF.

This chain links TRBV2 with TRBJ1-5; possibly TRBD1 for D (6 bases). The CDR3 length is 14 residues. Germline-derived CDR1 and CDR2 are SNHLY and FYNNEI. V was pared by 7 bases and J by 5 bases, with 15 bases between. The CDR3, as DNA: TGTGCCAGCACTAAGGGACAAATAGATCAGCCCCAGCATTTT. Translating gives CASTKGQIDQPQHF.

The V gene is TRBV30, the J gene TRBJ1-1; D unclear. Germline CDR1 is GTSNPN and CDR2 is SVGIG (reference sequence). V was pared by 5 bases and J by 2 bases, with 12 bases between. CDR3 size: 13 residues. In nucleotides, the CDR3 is TGTGCCTGGGGGTCAGAGGGTAACACTGAAGCTTTCTTT. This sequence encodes CAWGSEGNTEAFF.

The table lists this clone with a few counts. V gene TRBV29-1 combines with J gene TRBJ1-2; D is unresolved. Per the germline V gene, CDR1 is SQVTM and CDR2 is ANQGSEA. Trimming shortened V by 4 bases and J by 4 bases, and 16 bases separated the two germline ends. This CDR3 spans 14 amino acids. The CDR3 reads CSVVGSISLYGYTF. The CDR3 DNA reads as TGCAGCGTTGTGGGGAGTATCTCCCTCTATGGCTACACCTTC.

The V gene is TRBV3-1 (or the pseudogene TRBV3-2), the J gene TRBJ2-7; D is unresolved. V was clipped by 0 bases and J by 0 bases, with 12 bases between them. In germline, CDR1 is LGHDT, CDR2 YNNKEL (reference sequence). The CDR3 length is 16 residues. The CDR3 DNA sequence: TGTGCCAGCAGCCAAGATTTTCGGTACGGCTCCTACGAGCAGTACTTC. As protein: CASSQDFRYGSYEQYF.

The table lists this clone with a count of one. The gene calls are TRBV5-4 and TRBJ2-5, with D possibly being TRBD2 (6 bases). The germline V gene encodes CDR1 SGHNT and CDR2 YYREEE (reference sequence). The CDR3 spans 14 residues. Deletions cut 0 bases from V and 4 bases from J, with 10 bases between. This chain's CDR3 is CASSLAGTPETQYF. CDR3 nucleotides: TGTGCCAGCAGCTTGGCCGGGACTCCAGAGACCCAGTACTTC.

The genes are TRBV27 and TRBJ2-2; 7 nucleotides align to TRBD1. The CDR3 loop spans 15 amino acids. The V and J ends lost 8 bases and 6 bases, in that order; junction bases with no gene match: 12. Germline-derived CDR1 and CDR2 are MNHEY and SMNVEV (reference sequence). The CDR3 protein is CASHGSRQGAGELFF. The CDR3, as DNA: TGTGCCAGCCATGGTTCCCGACAGGGTGCCGGGGAGCTGTTTTTT.

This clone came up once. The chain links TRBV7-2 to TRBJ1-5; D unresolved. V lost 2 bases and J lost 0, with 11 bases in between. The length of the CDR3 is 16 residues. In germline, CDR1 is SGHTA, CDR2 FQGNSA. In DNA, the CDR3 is TGTGCCAGCAGCTTAAGTTCGGAGGCTAGCAATCAGCCCCAGCATTTT. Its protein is CASSLSSEASNQPQHF.

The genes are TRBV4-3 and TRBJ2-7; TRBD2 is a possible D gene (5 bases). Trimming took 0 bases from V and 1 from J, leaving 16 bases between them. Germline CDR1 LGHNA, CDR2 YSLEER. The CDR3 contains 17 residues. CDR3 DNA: TGCGCCAGCAGCCAAGATGTCTACGGAGGCCGATCCTACGAGCAGTACTTC. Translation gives CASSQDVYGGRSYEQYF.

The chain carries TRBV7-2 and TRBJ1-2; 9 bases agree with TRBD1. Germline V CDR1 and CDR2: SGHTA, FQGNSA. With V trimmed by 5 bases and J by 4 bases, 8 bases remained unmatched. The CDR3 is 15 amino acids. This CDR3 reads CASSEGGQGTYGYTF. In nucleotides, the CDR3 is TGTGCCAGCAGCGAGGGAGGACAGGGGACCTATGGCTACACCTTC.

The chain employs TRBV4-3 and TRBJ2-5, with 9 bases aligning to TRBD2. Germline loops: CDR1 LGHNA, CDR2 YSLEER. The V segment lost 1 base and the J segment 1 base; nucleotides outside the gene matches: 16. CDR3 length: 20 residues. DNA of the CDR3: TGCGCCAGCAGCCAAGGTCTGTCCCCCCCGACTAGCGGCTTCCAAGAGACCCAGTACTTC. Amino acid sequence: CASSQGLSPPTSGFQETQYF.

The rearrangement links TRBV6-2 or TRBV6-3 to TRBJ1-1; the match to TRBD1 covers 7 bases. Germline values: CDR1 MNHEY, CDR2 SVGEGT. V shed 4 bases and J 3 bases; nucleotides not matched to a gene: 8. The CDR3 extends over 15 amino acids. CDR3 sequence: CASSSQQGMDTEAFF. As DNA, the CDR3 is TGTGCCAGCAGTTCCCAACAGGGGATGGACACTGAAGCTTTCTTT.

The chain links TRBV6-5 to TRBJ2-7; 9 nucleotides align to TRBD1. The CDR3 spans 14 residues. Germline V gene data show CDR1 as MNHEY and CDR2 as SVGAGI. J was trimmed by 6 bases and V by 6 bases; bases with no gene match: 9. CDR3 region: CASRPGTGPREQYF. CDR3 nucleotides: TGTGCCAGCAGGCCCGGGACAGGGCCCCGCGAGCAGTACTTC.

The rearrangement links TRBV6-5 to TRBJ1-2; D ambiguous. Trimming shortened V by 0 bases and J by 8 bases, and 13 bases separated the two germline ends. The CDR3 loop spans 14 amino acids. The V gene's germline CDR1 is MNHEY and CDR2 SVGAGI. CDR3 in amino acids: CASSYSKTAVGYTF. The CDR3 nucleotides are TGTGCCAGCAGTTACTCGAAAACAGCAGTGGGCTACACCTTC.

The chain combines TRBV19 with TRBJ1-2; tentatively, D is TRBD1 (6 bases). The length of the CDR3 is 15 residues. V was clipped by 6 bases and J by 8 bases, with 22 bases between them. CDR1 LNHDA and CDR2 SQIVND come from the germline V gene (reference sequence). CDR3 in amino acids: CASSRDWGQGEGYTF. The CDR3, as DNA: TGTGCCAGTAGCCGAGATTGGGGGCAGGGTGAGGGCTACACCTTC.

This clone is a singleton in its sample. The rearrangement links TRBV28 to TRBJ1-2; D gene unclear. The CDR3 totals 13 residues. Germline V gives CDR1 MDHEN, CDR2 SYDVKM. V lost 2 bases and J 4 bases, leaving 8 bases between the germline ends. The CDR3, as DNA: TGTGCCAGCAGTTTACGGTCCCCCTATGGCTACACCTTC. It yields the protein CASSLRSPYGYTF.

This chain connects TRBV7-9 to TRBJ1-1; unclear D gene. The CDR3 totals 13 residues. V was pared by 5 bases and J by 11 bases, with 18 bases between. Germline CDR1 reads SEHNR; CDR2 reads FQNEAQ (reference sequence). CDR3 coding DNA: TGTGCCAGCAGCGTATACCCCCCCATGGGCGCTTTCTTT. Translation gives CASSVYPPMGAFF. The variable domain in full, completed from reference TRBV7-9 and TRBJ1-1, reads DTGVSQNPRHKITKRGQNVTFRCDPISEHNRLYWYRQTLGQGPEFLTYFQNEAQLEKSRLLSDRFSAERPKGSFSTLEIQRTEQGDSAMYLCASSVYPPMGAFFGQGTRLTVV.

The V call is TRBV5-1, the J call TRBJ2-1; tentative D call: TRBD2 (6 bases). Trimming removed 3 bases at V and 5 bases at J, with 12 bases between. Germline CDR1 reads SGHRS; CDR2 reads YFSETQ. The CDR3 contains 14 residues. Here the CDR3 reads CASSWGLIDNEQFF. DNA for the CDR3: TGCGCCAGCAGCTGGGGACTTATTGACAATGAGCAGTTCTTC.

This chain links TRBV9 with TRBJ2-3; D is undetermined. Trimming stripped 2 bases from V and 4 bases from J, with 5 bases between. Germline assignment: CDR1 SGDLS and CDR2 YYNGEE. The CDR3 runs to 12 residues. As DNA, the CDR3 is TGTGCCAGCAGCGTCCATGCAGATACGCAGTATTTT. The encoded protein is CASSVHADTQYF. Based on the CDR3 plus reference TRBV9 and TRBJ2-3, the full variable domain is DSGVTQTPKHLITATGQRVTLRCSPRSGDLSVYWYQQSLDQGLQFLIQYYNGEERAKGNILERFSAQQFPDLHSELNLSSLELGDSALYFCASSVHADTQYFGPGTRLTVL.